The 2 T cell receptor beta chains below were found in one sample sequenced in a study of cytomegalovirus exposure and HLA in healthy donors. Clones were read by immunoSEQ multiplex PCR, and TCRdb kept only the in-frame ones, dropping some. The repertoire holds more than 55,000 clones, 90% to 97% seen once, with approximately 0.95% in the top ten. Sequencing used PBMCs. The receptors come from a young man in good health and CMV-seronegative.

This chain joins TRBV28 and TRBJ2-5; TRBD2 matches 7 bases. CDR3 length equals 15 residues. Trimming took 8 bases from V and 4 from J; bases not matched to a gene: 13. Germline loops: CDR1 MDHEN, CDR2 SYDVKM. The CDR3, as DNA: TGTGCCAGCGCCCGAGGCAGTGGGAGGGGAGAGACCCAGTACTTC. It is translated as CASARGSGRGETQYF.

The chain carries TRBV15 and TRBJ2-3, with unresolved D. CDR1 LNHNV and CDR2 YYDKDF come from the germline V gene (reference sequence). The germline V and J ends were trimmed by 5 bases and 3 bases, with 18 bases remaining between them. CDR3 length equals 16 residues. The CDR3 bases are TGTGCCACCAGCCCAACGCGGCTAATCCAGACAGATACGCAGTATTTT. Its translation: CATSPTRLIQTDTQYF.